The 3 T cell receptor beta chains presented below share a single source sample, sequenced in a study of blood T cell repertoires in COVID-19. Here immunoSEQ multiplex PCR was the method, and the copy in TCRdb shows in-frame clones only, minus some. The sample holds about 120,000 clones; 81% are singletons and the top ten take 8% to 13%. Sequenced material: peripheral blood. The receptors here all came from a human donor in a cohort sampled during active COVID-19.

This clone has a handful of counts. The V call is TRBV6-5, the J call TRBJ2-2, with 7 positions matching TRBD1. V gave up 6 bases and J gave up 5 bases; unmatched junction bases: 0. The germline V gene has CDR1 MNHEY and CDR2 SVGAGI. The CDR3 has 12 amino acids. CDR3 residues: CASRTGTGELFF. DNA of the CDR3: TGTGCCAGCAGGACAGGGACCGGGGAGCTGTTTTTT.

The sample holds one count of this clone. In nucleotides, the CDR3 is TGTGCCAGCAGTAGGGACTCCTTGGCCGAGCAGTACTTC. Translating gives CASSRDSLAEQYF. This chain uses TRBV6-5 with TRBJ2-7; possible D gene TRBD2, 6 bases. CDR1 is MNHEY and CDR2 is SVGAGI in the germline V gene. Trimming took off 5 bases at V and 6 bases at J, with 14 bases between the two ends. The CDR3 totals 13 residues.

The chain employs TRBV20-1 and TRBJ2-7; tentatively, D is TRBD1 (5 bases). CDR1 DFQATT and CDR2 SNEGSKA come from the germline V gene (reference sequence). This CDR3 is 14 amino acids long. Trimming took 3 bases from V and 10 from J, leaving 22 bases between them. The CDR3 bases are TGCAGTGCTAGTGAACAGGCGTCTTACGGTCGTCAGTACTTC. This sequence encodes CSASEQASYGRQYF.